The rows below give T cell receptor beta chains drawn from one sample of a study of cytotoxic CD8 clonotypes in ibrutinib-treated CLL. Libraries were prepared by immunoSEQ multiplex PCR; TCRdb keeps only in-frame clonotypes and omits some of them. The table shows over 120,000 clones, with roughly 83% occurring only once. Sequences were derived from PBMCs, sampled after 12 months of ibrutinib treatment. All receptors derive from a human donor with chronic lymphocytic leukemia. Each CDR3 is given with its conserved first and last residue. A D gene is named only where the DNA matches it firmly. The size field is filled for only some rows; it gives once, few, many or a size class.

v_call	d_call	clone_size	cdr3_length	j_call	cdr3_aa	cdr3_nt
TRBV10-3	.	.	17	TRBJ2-4	CAISESRQAGTKNIQYF	TGTGCCATCAGTGAGTCGAGGCAGGCTGGGACCAAAAACATTCAGTACTTC
TRBV6-5	.	few	13	TRBJ1-2	CASSRTEYYGYTF	TGTGCCAGCAGTCGGACAGAGTACTATGGCTACACCTTC
TRBV7-9	.	.	15	TRBJ2-6	CASSPTGSGANVLTF	TGTGCCAGCAGCCCAACAGGGTCTGGGGCCAACGTCCTGACTTTC
TRBV5-1	TRBD1	.	14	TRBJ1-1	CASSPTGGHTEAFF	TGCGCCAGCAGCCCAACAGGGGGACACACTGAAGCTTTCTTT
TRBV28	.	once	11	TRBJ2-7	CASRTSYEQYF	TGTGCCAGCAGGACCTCCTACGAGCAGTACTTC
TRBV7-9	.	.	14	TRBJ1-4	CASSFTGNNEKLFF	TGTGCCAGCAGCTTTACAGGCAATAATGAAAAACTGTTTTTT
TRBV7-9	TRBD2	few	18	TRBJ2-2	CASSLVGLAGGNTGELFF	TGTGCCAGCAGCTTAGTTGGGCTAGCGGGAGGAAACACCGGGGAGCTGTTTTTT
TRBV7-2	.	.	16	TRBJ1-3	CASSLNRAGSGNTIYF	TGTGCCAGCAGCTTAAACCGCGCGGGCTCTGGAAACACCATATATTTT
TRBV4-1	.	.	18	TRBJ2-2	CASSQDRPLAANTGELFF	TGCGCCAGCAGCCAAGATCGCCCGCTGGCGGCGAACACCGGGGAGCTGTTTTTT
TRBV5-1	TRBD1	.	14	TRBJ1-1	CASSPGTGGMAHFF	TGCGCCAGCAGCCCCGGGACAGGGGGAATGGCCCATTTCTTT
TRBV4-2	TRBD2	.	16	TRBJ2-1	CASRDGTSGTYNEQFF	TGTGCCAGCAGGGACGGGACTAGCGGCACCTACAATGAGCAGTTCTTC
TRBV5-1	.	.	16	TRBJ2-4	CASSYDGLVAKNIQYF	TGCGCCAGCAGTTATGACGGACTCGTAGCCAAAAACATTCAGTACTTC
TRBV30	.	.	13	TRBJ2-1	CASTLAGYNEQFF	TGTGCCTCCACTCTAGCCGGTTACAATGAGCAGTTCTTC
TRBV5-1	.	.	15	TRBJ1-2	CASSLSVTTNYGYTF	TGCGCCAGCAGCTTGTCTGTGACCACTAACTATGGCTACACCTTC
TRBV6-5	.	.	14	TRBJ1-2	CASSTTTSTYGYTF	TGTGCCAGCAGTACCACGACATCGACTTATGGCTACACCTTC
TRBV5-1	.	once	13	TRBJ1-2	CASSSKQGRGYTF	TGCGCCAGCAGCTCGAAACAGGGCCGTGGCTACACCTTC
TRBV28	.	.	17	TRBJ1-1	CASSPYPAASWGTEAFF	TGTGCCAGCAGTCCATACCCGGCCGCTTCCTGGGGCACTGAAGCTTTCTTT